This record covers a single T cell receptor beta chain. Its cognate antigen is unknown. The data are from a study of T cells in narcolepsy. Generated by immunoSEQ multiplex PCR, the TCRdb table keeps only in-frame clones and is missing some. The data contain some 30,000 clones, approximately 85% of them singletons. Study conclusions and caveats: Blood of same and different patients, but not healthy controls, reportedly held recurring autoreactive clonotypes. Comparing one patient's CSF and blood CD4+ clonotypes highlighted HCRT- and TRIB2-specific autoreactive clonotypes.

This CDR3 spans 14 amino acids. Germline V gene data show CDR1 as MDHEN and CDR2 as SYDVKM. The V and J ends lost 8 bases and 5 bases, in that order; junction bases with no gene match: 8. The chain couples TRBV28 to TRBJ1-1; 10 nucleotides line up with TRBD1. This receptor was obtained from a human donor with narcolepsy. Sequencing input: CD45RA- memory CD4+ T cells from PBMCs. This chain's CDR3 is CASWPPGQGTEAFF. The CDR3 region has the DNA TGTGCCAGCTGGCCTCCGGGACAGGGGACTGAAGCTTTCTTT.